This T cell receptor (beta chain) was retrieved from a study of blood T cell repertoires in COVID-19. Trimming took off 1 base at V and 6 bases at J, with 16 bases between the two ends. This CDR3 has 16 amino acids. Germline CDR1 is LGHNA and CDR2 is YSLEER. Only in-frame clones appear in the TCRdb table, and some are missing; sequencing was by immunoSEQ multiplex PCR. The table has over 90,000 clones, around 80% seen once. V is TRBV4-3 and J is TRBJ2-1; perhaps TRBD1 as D (6 bases). The specimen sequenced was peripheral blood. This TCR was sampled from a man aged 60-69 years with active or convalescent COVID-19. The chain's CDR3 is CASSQGGPGRRNEQFF. The DNA for the CDR3 is TGCGCCAGCAGCCAAGGGGGGCCAGGACGGCGCAATGAGCAGTTCTTC.